This T cell receptor beta chain comes out of a study of cytomegalovirus exposure and HLA in healthy donors. Study findings and constraints: By HLA locus, TCR association rates varied in a later analysis, with DRB1 showing the most and HLA-C the fewest. The study recorded about 160 TCR beta chains that were cytomegalovirus-associated.

A remark on this clone: Its cognate antigen is unknown.

PCR involved 60 Vbeta and 13 Jbeta primers. Sequencing was performed with immunoSEQ multiplex PCR; in TCRdb, only in-frame clones are kept and a portion is missing. The sample holds about 140,000 clones, about 80% seen once. Sequencing was performed on PBMCs. This receptor was taken from a woman between 35 and 50 years old in good health and CMV-seronegative.

CDR3 DNA: TGTGCCAGCAGCTTGGGCAGGGGAGAGTATGGCTACACCTTC. Its translation: CASSLGRGEYGYTF. This sequence joins TRBV5-4 and TRBJ1-2; a possible D gene is TRBD1 (6 bases). Germline loops: CDR1 SGHNT, CDR2 YYREEE (reference sequence). CDR3 length equals 14 residues. Deletions cut 0 bases from V and 5 bases from J, with 11 bases between.